The T cell receptor beta chain described here comes from a study of blood T cell repertoires in COVID-19. Study-wide background: T cells, B-cell-depleted T cells, or PBMCs supplied cDNA or gDNA.

Assay used: immunoSEQ multiplex PCR; TCRdb lists only in-frame clones, some missing. The data contain some 400,000 clones, roughly four fifths of them seen just once; the ten biggest clones take up 1.1%. V shed 2 bases and J shed 2 bases, with 6 bases lying between them. The CDR3 sequence is 13 residues long. The V gene's germline CDR1 is MNHEY and CDR2 SVGAGI. Sequences were obtained from peripheral blood. This sequence joins TRBV6-5 and TRBJ1-2; D gene unclear. This clonotype originated in a human donor with acute or convalescent COVID-19. The donor label of this sample is uncertain. The DNA for the CDR3 is TGTGCCAGCAGTTACCGTCAGAACTATGGCTACACCTTC. Protein: CASSYRQNYGYTF.